One sample yielded the 17 T cell receptor beta chains listed below, sequenced in a study of cytotoxic CD8 clonotypes in ibrutinib-treated CLL. The protocol was immunoSEQ multiplex PCR, while the TCRdb copy is restricted to in-frame clones and leaves out a portion. The sample lists 150,000 to 200,000 clones, approximately 90% seen once, with over 2.5% in the top ten. This material consisted of PBMCs, taken at disease progression, from a patient treated with ibrutinib. Receptors originate from a human donor with chronic lymphocytic leukemia.

The chain couples TRBV6-8 to TRBJ2-7, with a tentative D call TRBD1 (6 bases). Germline V gene lookup returns CDR1 MNHGY and CDR2 SAAAGT. Trimming left V 2 bases short and J 3 bases short, with 14 bases between. The CDR3 spans 15 residues. Here the CDR3 reads CASSYIGDKNYEQYF. The CDR3, as DNA: TGTGCCAGCAGTTACATAGGGGACAAGAACTACGAGCAGTACTTC.

J is TRBJ2-5 and V is TRBV19; TRBD2 aligns across 9 bases. Germline lookup yields CDR1 LNHDA and CDR2 SQIVND (reference sequence). This CDR3 has 14 amino acids. V trimming: 4 bases; J trimming: 4 bases; junction bases outside the gene matches: 4. The CDR3 region has the DNA TGTGCCAGTAGTACCGGACTAGCGACAGAGACCCAGTACTTC. Protein sequence: CASSTGLATETQYF.

This clone was observed a few times. This chain joins TRBV7-3 and TRBJ1-3; 8 bases match TRBD1. CDR1 SGHTA and CDR2 FQGTGA come from the germline V gene. J lost 3 bases, V lost 2 bases, and 6 bases had no gene match. The length of the CDR3 is 16 residues. The CDR3 DNA reads as TGTGCCAGCAGCTTACAACAGGGGGGCCGTGGAAACACCATATATTTT. Translated, it gives CASSLQQGGRGNTIYF.

The genes are TRBV29-1 and TRBJ2-3; D is unresolved. The CDR3 has 13 residues. Germline V lookup: CDR1 SQVTM, CDR2 ANQGSEA. V gave up 2 bases and J gave up 4 bases, with 10 bases separating them. In DNA, the CDR3 is TGCAGCGTTGAATTCTCAGCCCCAGATACGCAGTATTTT. As protein: CSVEFSAPDTQYF.

The V gene is TRBV11-2, the J gene TRBJ2-5; no definite D call. This CDR3 region has 11 residues. Germline loops: CDR1 SGHAT, CDR2 FQNNGV. V was trimmed by 8 bases and J by 3 bases, leaving 7 bases between them. The chain's CDR3 is CASSPKETQYF. CDR3 coding DNA: TGTGCCAGCTCCCCAAAAGAGACCCAGTACTTC.

The genes are TRBV27 and TRBJ2-7; 8 bases agree with TRBD1. From germline, CDR1 is MNHEY and CDR2 SMNVEV (reference sequence). The CDR3 covers 13 residues. After removal of 3 bases from V and 3 bases from J, the junction contained 1 base not matched to a gene. The CDR3 reads CASSLGQVYEQYF. DNA for the CDR3: TGTGCCAGCAGTTTGGGACAGGTCTACGAGCAGTACTTC.

This chain uses TRBV7-3 with TRBJ2-2; possible D gene TRBD1, 6 bases. Trimming stripped 4 bases from V and 4 bases from J, with 10 bases between. The CDR3 spans 14 residues. Germline lookup yields CDR1 SGHTA and CDR2 FQGTGA. The CDR3 nucleotides are TGTGCCAGCAGCTCACAGGGATTCACCGGGGAGCTGTTTTTT. Translated, it gives CASSSQGFTGELFF.

The rearrangement uses TRBV19 and TRBJ2-7; 13 positions match TRBD2. Germline assignment: CDR1 LNHDA and CDR2 SQIVND (reference sequence). The J segment lost 4 bases and the V segment lost 4 bases, leaving 4 bases of the junction unmatched. The CDR3 is 15 amino acids. CDR3 DNA sequence: TGTGCCAGTAGTAGGACTAGCGGGAGTGTATACGAGCAGTACTTC. This translates into CASSRTSGSVYEQYF.

The chain combines TRBV27 with TRBJ2-7; TRBD1 matches 8 bases. Germline-derived CDR1 and CDR2 are MNHEY and SMNVEV (reference sequence). There are 13 residues in the CDR3. The junction had 3 bases not matched to a gene; V was cut back by 4 bases and J by 4 bases. For the CDR3, the DNA is TGTGCCAGCAGTTCACAGGGGGGATACGAGCAGTACTTC. It translates to CASSSQGGYEQYF.

The chain combines TRBV5-1 with TRBJ2-3; 12 nucleotides align to TRBD2. In germline, CDR1 is SGHRS, CDR2 YFSETQ. The CDR3 consists of 16 residues. J gave up 1 base and V 3 bases, and 3 bases lay outside the gene matches. This chain's CDR3 is CASSWTSGKGTDTQYF. The CDR3 bases are TGCGCCAGCAGCTGGACTAGCGGGAAGGGCACAGATACGCAGTATTTT.

The chain is built from TRBV30 and TRBJ2-3, with D uncertain. CDR3 length equals 14 residues. Germline CDR1 reads GTSNPN; CDR2 reads SVGIG (reference sequence). V was trimmed by 0 bases and J by 6 bases, leaving 13 bases between them. The CDR3 DNA follows: TGTGCCTGGAGTGTAGTGGTGGAAGGGGATACGCAGTATTTT. Translated: CAWSVVVEGDTQYF.

The chain joins TRBV4-3 to TRBJ2-1, with TRBD2 matching 14 bases. Germline assignment: CDR1 LGHNA and CDR2 YSLEER. V lost 1 base and J lost 6; bases outside the gene matches: 5. There are 17 residues in the CDR3. CDR3 in amino acids: CASSQASTSGRVNEQFF. CDR3 in DNA: TGCGCCAGCAGCCAAGCTTCGACTAGCGGGAGGGTCAATGAGCAGTTCTTC.

The V gene is TRBV7-9, the J gene TRBJ1-2; 7 bases match TRBD1. V shed 5 bases, J shed 3 bases, and the junction held 15 bases outside the gene matches. Germline V lookup: CDR1 SEHNR, CDR2 FQNEAQ (reference sequence). The CDR3 sequence is 17 residues long. The CDR3 loop is CASSPTPGTAHDYGYTF. CDR3 sequence (DNA): TGTGCCAGCAGCCCAACCCCCGGGACAGCACACGACTATGGCTACACCTTC.

This chain links TRBV27 with TRBJ2-7, with 7 positions matching TRBD1. Germline trimming cut 4 bases from V and 7 bases from J; bases unmatched to any gene: 13. Per the germline V gene, CDR1 is MNHEY and CDR2 is SMNVEV (reference sequence). CDR3 size: 15 residues. Here the CDR3 DNA reads TGTGCCAGCAGTTCCCACCGGGACAGACCGTGGGAGCAGTACTTC. Encoded protein: CASSSHRDRPWEQYF.

The chain links TRBV5-1 to TRBJ2-1, with TRBD1 matching over 10 bases. This CDR3 has 14 residues. With 3 bases clipped from V and 8 bases from J, the junction kept 5 bases outside the gene matches. Per the germline V gene, CDR1 is SGHRS and CDR2 is YFSETQ. The CDR3 region has the DNA TGCGCCAGCAGCTGGGACAGGGGAGGGGATGAGCAGTTCTTC. This encodes CASSWDRGGDEQFF.

The gene calls are TRBV6-1 and TRBJ2-3; 7 bases align to TRBD2. Germline CDR1 reads MNHNS; CDR2 reads SASEGT. The CDR3 totals 15 residues. V gave up 8 bases and J gave up 6 bases; unmatched junction bases: 14. The DNA for the CDR3 is TGTGCCAGCTCCATAGCGGGTCCGGTCTGGGATACGCAGTATTTT. It encodes CASSIAGPVWDTQYF.

This clone was observed many times. V usage is TRBV4-1 and J usage is TRBJ1-1; no definite D call. CDR1 and CDR2 from the germline V gene are MGHRA and YSYEKL. Trimming pared 1 base from V and 3 bases from J, leaving 12 bases between. This CDR3 region has 15 residues. The CDR3 nucleotides are TGCGCCAGCAGCCAAGTCTGGGCCAGCGACACTGAAGCTTTCTTT. It specifies CASSQVWASDTEAFF.